The clone carrying this T cell receptor (beta chain) was observed a few times. The use of a sample-barcoded 5' primer and a J-beta primer mix characterized a second PCR of 7 to 11 cycles. A single record per CDR3 protein comes from TCRdb applying MiXCR to the 5' RACE reads. The sample has more than 1,400,000 distinct CDR3 sequences, 42% seen once. The sample belongs to a study of blood T cells in healthy people across ages. V trimming: 1 base; J trimming: 5 bases; junction bases outside the gene matches: 8. This CDR3 spans 15 amino acids. Germline lookup yields CDR1 SEHNR and CDR2 FQNEAQ (reference sequence).

The sequence came from a woman under 30 in good health. The sample taken for sequencing was blood. The rearrangement joins TRBV7-9 to TRBJ2-7; 7 bases are a match to TRBD1. CDR3 in DNA: TGTGCCAGCAGCTTAGGGACAGGAGAGGGCGACGAGCAGTACTTC. Residues: CASSLGTGEGDEQYF.